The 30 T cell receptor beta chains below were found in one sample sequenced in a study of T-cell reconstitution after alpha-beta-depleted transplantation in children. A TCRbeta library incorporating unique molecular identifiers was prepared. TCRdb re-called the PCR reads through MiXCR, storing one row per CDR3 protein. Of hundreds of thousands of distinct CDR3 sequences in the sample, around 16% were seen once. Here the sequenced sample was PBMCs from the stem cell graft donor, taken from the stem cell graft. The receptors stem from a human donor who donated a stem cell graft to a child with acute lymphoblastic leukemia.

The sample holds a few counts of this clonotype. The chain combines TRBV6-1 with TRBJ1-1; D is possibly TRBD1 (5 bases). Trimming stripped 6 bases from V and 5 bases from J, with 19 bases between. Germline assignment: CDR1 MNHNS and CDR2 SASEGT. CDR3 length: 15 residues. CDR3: CASRPGQFDGTEAFF. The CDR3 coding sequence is TGTGCCAGCAGGCCGGGGCAGTTTGATGGGACTGAAGCTTTCTTT.

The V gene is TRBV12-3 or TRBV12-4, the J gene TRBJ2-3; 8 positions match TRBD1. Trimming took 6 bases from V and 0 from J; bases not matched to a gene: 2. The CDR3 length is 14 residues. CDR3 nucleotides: TGTGCCAGCAGCCGACAGGGGAGCACAGATACGCAGTATTTT. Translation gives CASSRQGSTDTQYF.

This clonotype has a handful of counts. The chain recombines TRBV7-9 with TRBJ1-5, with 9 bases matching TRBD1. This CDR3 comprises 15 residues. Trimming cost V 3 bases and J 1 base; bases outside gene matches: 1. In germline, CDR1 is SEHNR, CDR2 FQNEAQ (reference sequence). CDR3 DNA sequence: TGTGCCAGCAGCTTCGGGACAGGGAGCAATCAGCCCCAGCATTTT. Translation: CASSFGTGSNQPQHF.

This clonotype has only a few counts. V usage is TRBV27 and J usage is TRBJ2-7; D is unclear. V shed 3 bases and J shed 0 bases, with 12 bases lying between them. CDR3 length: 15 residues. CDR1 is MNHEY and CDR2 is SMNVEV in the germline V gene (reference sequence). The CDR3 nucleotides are TGTGCCAGCAGTTTCTGGCAGCTTAGCTCCTACGAGCAGTACTTC. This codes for CASSFWQLSSYEQYF.

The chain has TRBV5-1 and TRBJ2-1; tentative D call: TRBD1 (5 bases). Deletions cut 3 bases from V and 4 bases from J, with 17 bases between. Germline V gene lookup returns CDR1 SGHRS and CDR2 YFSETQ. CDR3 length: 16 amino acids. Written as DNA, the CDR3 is TGCGCCAGCAGCTGGAACCAGGGCCCAATATACAATGAGCAGTTCTTC. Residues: CASSWNQGPIYNEQFF.

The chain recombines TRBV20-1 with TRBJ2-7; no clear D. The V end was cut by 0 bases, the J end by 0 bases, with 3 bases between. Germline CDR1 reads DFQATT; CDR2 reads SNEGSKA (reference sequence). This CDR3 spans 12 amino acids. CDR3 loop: CSARETSYEQYF. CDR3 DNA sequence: TGCAGTGCTAGAGAGACCTCCTACGAGCAGTACTTC.

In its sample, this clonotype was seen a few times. For the CDR3, the DNA is TGTGCCAGCAGCTTAGATACTAGCGGGCGTTCCTACAATGAGCAGTTCTTC. Encoded protein: CASSLDTSGRSYNEQFF. The chain has TRBV11-3 and TRBJ2-1; 9 positions match TRBD2. This CDR3 is 17 amino acids long. The germline V gene encodes CDR1 SGHNT and CDR2 YENEEA. With V trimmed by 0 bases and J by 1 base, 4 bases remained unmatched.

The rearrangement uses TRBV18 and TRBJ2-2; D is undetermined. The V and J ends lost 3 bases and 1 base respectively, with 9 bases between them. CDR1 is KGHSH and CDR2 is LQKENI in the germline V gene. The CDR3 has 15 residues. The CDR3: CASSPYSGNTGELFF. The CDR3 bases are TGTGCCAGCTCACCGTATTCAGGGAACACCGGGGAGCTGTTTTTT.

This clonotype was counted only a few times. CDR3 protein: CASSSRPGVSSIIPYQETQYF. CDR3 sequence (DNA): TGCGCCAGCAGCTCCCGACCTGGGGTGTCTTCGATAATCCCCTACCAAGAGACCCAGTACTTC. The rearrangement joins TRBV5-1 to TRBJ2-5; D is unresolved. CDR3 length equals 21 residues. Trimming shortened V by 3 bases and J by 0 bases, and 30 bases separated the two germline ends. CDR1 and CDR2 (germline): SGHRS, YFSETQ.

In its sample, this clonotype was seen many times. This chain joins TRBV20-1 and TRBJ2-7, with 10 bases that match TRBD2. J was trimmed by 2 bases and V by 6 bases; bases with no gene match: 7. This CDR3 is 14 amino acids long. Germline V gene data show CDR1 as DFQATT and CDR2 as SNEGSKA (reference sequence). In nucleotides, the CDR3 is TGCAGTGCCGCCGGGACTAGCGAGACCTACGAGCAGTACTTC. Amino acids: CSAAGTSETYEQYF.

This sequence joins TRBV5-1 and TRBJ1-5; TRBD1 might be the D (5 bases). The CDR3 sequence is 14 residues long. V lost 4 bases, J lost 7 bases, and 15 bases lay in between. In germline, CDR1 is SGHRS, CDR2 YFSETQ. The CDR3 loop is CASSTEGVDQPQHF. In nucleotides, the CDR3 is TGCGCCAGCAGCACCGAAGGGGTGGACCAGCCCCAGCATTTT. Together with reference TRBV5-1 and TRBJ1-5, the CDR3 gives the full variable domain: KAGVTQTPRYLIKTRGQQVTLSCSPISGHRSVSWYQQTPGQGLQFLFEYFSETQRNKGNFPGRFSGRQFSNSRSEMNVSTLELGDSALYLCASSTEGVDQPQHFGDGTRLSIL.

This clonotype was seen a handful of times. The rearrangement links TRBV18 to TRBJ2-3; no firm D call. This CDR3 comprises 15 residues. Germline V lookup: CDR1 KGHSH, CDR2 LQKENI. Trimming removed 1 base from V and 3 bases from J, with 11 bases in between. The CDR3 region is CASSPRADGTDTQYF. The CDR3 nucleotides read TGTGCCAGCTCACCACGGGCGGACGGGACAGATACGCAGTATTTT.

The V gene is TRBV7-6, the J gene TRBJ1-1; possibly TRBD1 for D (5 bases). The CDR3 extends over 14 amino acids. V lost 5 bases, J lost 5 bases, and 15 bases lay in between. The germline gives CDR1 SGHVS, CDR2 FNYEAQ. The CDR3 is CASSPWFGGTEAFF. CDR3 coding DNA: TGTGCCAGCAGCCCGTGGTTTGGGGGGACTGAAGCTTTCTTT.

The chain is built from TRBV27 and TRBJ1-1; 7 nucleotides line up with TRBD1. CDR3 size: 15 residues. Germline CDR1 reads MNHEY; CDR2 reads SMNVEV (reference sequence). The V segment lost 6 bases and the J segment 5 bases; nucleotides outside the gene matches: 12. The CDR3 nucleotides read TGTGCCAGCAGAGAAAATCACAGGGGTGGTACTGAAGCTTTCTTT. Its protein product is CASRENHRGGTEAFF.

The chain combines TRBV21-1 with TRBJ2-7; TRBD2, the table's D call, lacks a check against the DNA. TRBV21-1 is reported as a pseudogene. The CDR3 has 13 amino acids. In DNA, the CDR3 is TGTGCCAGCAGCCCTTGTAGCGGGTACGAGCAGTACTTC. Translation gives CASSPCSGYEQYF.

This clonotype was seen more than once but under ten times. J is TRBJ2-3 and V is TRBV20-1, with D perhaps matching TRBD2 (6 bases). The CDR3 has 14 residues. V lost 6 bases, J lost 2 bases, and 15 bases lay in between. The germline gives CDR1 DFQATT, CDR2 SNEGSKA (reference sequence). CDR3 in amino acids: CSASPGVTTDTQYF. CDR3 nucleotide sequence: TGCAGTGCGAGCCCGGGGGTCACCACAGATACGCAGTATTTT.

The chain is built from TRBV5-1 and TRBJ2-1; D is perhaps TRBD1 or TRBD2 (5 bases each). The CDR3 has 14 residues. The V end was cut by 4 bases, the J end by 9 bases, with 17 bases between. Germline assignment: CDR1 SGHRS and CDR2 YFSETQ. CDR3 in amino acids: CASSLIWGRGEQFF. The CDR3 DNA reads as TGCGCCAGCAGCCTAATCTGGGGCCGGGGTGAGCAGTTCTTC. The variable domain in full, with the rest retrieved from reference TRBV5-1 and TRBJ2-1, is KAGVTQTPRYLIKTRGQQVTLSCSPISGHRSVSWYQQTPGQGLQFLFEYFSETQRNKGNFPGRFSGRQFSNSRSEMNVSTLELGDSALYLCASSLIWGRGEQFFGPGTRLTVL.

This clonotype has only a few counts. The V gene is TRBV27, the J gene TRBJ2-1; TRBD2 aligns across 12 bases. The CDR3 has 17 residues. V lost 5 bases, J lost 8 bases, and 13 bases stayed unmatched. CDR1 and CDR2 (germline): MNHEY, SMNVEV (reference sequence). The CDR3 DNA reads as TGTGCCAGCAGTATAGGCCTAGCGGGAGGGCCTTTCCATGAGCAGTTCTTC. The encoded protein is CASSIGLAGGPFHEQFF.

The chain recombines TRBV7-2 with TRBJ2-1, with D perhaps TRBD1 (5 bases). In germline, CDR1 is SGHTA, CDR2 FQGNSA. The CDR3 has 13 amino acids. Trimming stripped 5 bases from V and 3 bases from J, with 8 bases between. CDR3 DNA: TGTGCCAGCAGCAGGACACACTACAATGAGCAGTTCTTC. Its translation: CASSRTHYNEQFF.

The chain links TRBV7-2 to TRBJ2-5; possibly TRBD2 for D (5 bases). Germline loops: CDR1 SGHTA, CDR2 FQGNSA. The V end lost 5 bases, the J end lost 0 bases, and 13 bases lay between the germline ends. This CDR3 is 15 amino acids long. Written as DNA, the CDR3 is TGTGCCAGCAGCCCGTGGACTGCATACCAAGAGACCCAGTACTTC. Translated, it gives CASSPWTAYQETQYF.

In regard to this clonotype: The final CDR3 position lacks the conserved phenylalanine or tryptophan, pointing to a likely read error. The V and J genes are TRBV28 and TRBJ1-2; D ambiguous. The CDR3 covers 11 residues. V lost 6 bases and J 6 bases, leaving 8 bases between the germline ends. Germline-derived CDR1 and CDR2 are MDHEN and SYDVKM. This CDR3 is CASSSGDGYTS. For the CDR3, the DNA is TGTGCCAGCAGCAGCGGGGATGGCTACACCTCC.

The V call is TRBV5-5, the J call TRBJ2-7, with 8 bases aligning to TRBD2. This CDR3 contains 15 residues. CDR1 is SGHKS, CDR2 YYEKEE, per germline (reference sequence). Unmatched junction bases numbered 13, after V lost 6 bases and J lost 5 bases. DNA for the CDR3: TGTGCCAGCAAAGTCGGGTGGCGGGAGGACAACGAGCAGTACTTC. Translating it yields CASKVGWREDNEQYF. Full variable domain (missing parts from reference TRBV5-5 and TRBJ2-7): DAGVTQSPTHLIKTRGQQVTLRCSPISGHKSVSWYQQVLGQGPQFIFQYYEKEERGRGNFPDRFSARQFPNYSSELNVNALLLGDSALYLCASKVGWREDNEQYFGPGTRLTVT.

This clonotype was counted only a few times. The CDR3 DNA reads TGTGCCAGCAGCTTACCGATTGAGGGGGGACAAAATGGAGCTTTCTTT. This gives the protein CASSLPIEGGQNGAFF. The chain uses TRBV7-8 and TRBJ1-1; maybe TRBD1 (6 bases). Trimming took 2 bases from V and 10 from J, leaving 23 bases between them. In germline, CDR1 is SGHVS, CDR2 FQNEAQ. The CDR3 extends over 16 amino acids. Combining the CDR3 with reference TRBV7-8 and TRBJ1-1 gives the whole variable domain GAGVSQSPRYKVAKRGQDVALRCDPISGHVSLFWYQQALGQGPEFLTYFQNEAQLDKSGLPSDRFFAERPEGSVSTLKIQRTQQEDSAVYLCASSLPIEGGQNGAFFGQGTRLTVV.

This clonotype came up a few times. The CDR3 DNA reads as TGTGCCAGCAGCCTAACAGGGGGCGCAGGGACAGATACGCAGTATTTT. The encoded protein is CASSLTGGAGTDTQYF. The chain employs TRBV5-8 and TRBJ2-3, with 9 bases lining up with TRBD1. CDR3 length equals 16 residues. Germline trimming cut 4 bases from V and 3 bases from J; bases unmatched to any gene: 9. The germline gives CDR1 SGHTS, CDR2 YDEGEE.

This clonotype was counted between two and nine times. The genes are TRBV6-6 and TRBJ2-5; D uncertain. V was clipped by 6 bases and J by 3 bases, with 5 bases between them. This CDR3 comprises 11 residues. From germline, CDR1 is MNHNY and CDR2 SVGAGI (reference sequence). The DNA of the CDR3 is TGTGCCAGCAGATTCGAAGAGACCCAGTACTTC. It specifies CASRFEETQYF.

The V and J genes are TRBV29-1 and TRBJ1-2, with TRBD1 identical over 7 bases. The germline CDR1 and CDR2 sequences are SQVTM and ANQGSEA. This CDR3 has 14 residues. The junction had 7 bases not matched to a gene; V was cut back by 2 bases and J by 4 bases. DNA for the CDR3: TGCAGCGTTGAAAACACAGGGGAGGGCTATGGCTACACCTTC. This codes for CSVENTGEGYGYTF.

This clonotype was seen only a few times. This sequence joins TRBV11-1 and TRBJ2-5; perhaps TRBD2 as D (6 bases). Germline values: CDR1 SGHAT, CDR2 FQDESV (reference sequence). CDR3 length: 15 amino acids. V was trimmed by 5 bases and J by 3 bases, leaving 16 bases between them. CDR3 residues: CASSPGVAAEETQYF. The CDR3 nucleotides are TGTGCCAGCAGCCCCGGGGTAGCGGCTGAAGAGACCCAGTACTTC.

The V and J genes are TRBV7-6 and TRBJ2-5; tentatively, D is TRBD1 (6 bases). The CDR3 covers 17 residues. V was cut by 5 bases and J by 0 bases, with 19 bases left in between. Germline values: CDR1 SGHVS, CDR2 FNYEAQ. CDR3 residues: CASSNSQQGSHQETQYF. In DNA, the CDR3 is TGTGCCAGCAGCAACTCACAGCAGGGGTCCCACCAAGAGACCCAGTACTTC.

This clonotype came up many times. This CDR3 is CASSLGLLISYEQYF. In nucleotides, the CDR3 is TGTGCCAGCAGCTTGGGACTCCTAATATCCTACGAGCAGTACTTC. The chain combines TRBV5-5 with TRBJ2-7, with no clear D. Trimming removed 0 bases at V and 1 base at J, with 11 bases between. Germline CDR1 and CDR2: SGHKS and YYEKEE (reference sequence). This CDR3 comprises 15 residues.

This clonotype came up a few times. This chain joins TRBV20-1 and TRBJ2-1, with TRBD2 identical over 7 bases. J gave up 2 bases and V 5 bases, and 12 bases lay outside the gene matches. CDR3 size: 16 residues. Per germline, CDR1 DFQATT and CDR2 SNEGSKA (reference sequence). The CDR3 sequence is CSARPTGGGAYNEQFF. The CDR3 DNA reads TGCAGTGCTCGTCCCACTGGGGGAGGGGCCTACAATGAGCAGTTCTTC.